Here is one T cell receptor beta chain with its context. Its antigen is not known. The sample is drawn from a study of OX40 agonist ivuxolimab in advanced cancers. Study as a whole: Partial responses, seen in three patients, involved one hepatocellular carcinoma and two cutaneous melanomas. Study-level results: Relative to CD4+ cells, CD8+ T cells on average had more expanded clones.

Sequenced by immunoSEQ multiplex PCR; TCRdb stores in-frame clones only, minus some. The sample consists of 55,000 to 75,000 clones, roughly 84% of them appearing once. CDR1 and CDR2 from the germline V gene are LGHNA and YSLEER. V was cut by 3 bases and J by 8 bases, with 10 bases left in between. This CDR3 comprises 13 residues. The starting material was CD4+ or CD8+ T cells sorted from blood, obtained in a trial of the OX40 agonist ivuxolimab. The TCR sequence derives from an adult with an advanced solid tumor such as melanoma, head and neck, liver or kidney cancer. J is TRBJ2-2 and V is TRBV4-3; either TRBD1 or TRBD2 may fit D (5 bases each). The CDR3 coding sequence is TGCGCCAGCAGCCATGAGGGGAGAGGGGAGCTGTTTTTT. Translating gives CASSHEGRGELFF.